This T cell receptor beta chain comes out of a study of control samples from healthy donors and cancer patients. The assay was immunoSEQ multiplex PCR, and TCRdb's table has in-frame clones only and misses some. Seen here are 140,000 to 150,000 clones, around 90% observed once, and the top ten hold over 4%. There are 14 residues in the CDR3. CDR1 is SNHLY, CDR2 FYNNEI, per germline. The trim removed 6 bases at V and 0 bases at J, leaving 3 bases unmatched. The chain combines TRBV2 with TRBJ2-3, with TRBD1 matching over 7 bases. The sequence was obtained from a man aged 25 to 40 in good health. Sequencing input: blood. The CDR3 nucleotides are TGTGCCAGCAGACGACAGGGTAGCACAGATACGCAGTATTTT. Translation gives CASRRQGSTDTQYF. The variable domain in full, completed from reference TRBV2 and TRBJ2-3, reads EPEVTQTPSHQVTQMGQEVILRCVPISNHLYFYWYRQILGQKVEFLVSFYNNEISEKSEIFDDQFSVERPDGSNFTLKIRSTKLEDSAMYFCASRRQGSTDTQYFGPGTRLTVL.